Described below is a single T cell receptor beta chain sequence and its context. Its antigen is unidentified. These data belong to a study of CD8 T cells in ankylosing spondylitis. TCRdb re-analysed the 5' RACE reads in MiXCR, keeping a single row per CDR3 protein. The sample consists of some 840,000 distinct CDR3 sequences, about 10% of them appearing once. The CDR3 runs 14 residues. Germline V gene data show CDR1 as LGHNA and CDR2 as YSLEER. Deletions cut 1 base from V and 4 bases from J, with 10 bases between. Study-level findings and limits: Eight or nine highly homologous variants made up a TCR beta motif that seemed to typify ankylosing spondylitis blood. Both synovial fluid and blood in reactive arthritis had previously been reported to carry some motif variants.

The gene calls are TRBV4-3 and TRBJ1-1; D is ambiguous. The sequenced sample was blood, either unsorted or a sorted T cell fraction (not recorded which). The TCR originated in a male donor with ankylosing spondylitis. This CDR3 is CASSQGTYSTEAFF. Here the CDR3 DNA reads TGCGCCAGCAGCCAAGGGACGTATAGCACTGAAGCTTTCTTT.